This paragraph reports one TCR beta chain. This record comes from a study of technical replicates of blood from a handful of donors. Profiled with immunoSEQ multiplex PCR; TCRdb holds only in-frame clones, not every one. The sample contains over 60,000 clones, roughly 93% of which appear only once. The sequenced material came from T cells isolated from PBMCs. The source is a human donor in good health.

The CDR3 region is CASSLVSGDGETQYF. The CDR3 region has the DNA TGCGCCAGCAGCTTGGTGTCGGGGGATGGTGAGACCCAGTACTTC. The chain links TRBV5-1 to TRBJ2-5; D is possibly TRBD2 (6 bases). The length of the CDR3 is 15 residues. The germline V gene has CDR1 SGHRS and CDR2 YFSETQ. With 0 bases removed from V and 5 bases from J, the gap between germline ends came to 14 bases.